This TCR beta chain was captured by sequencing in a study of blood T cells in healthy people across ages. The CDR3 loop spans 13 amino acids. V lost 5 bases to trimming and J lost 2 bases, with 4 bases between them. Germline CDR1 reads SGHTA; CDR2 reads FQGNSA. Together with a sample-barcoded 5' primer, a J-beta primer mix was included in a second PCR lasting 7 to 11 cycles. Every sample gave at least 3 million paired-end reads containing CDR3. In TCRdb, the 5' RACE reads were re-called with MiXCR into one record per CDR3 protein. Among more than 750,000 distinct CDR3 sequences listed, 25% to 30% were seen once. Whole-study results and caveats: Measured against age, TCR beta diversity per million T cells decreased in a roughly linear manner. Since the PBMCs were unsorted, naive and antigen-experienced cells could not be conclusively compared.

In this sample, this clonotype turned up many times. Its antigen is unknown. The same sample was also studied in work on T cells of mothers and their children. That study reports: A few mothers and their six children, all healthy Caucasians, donated.

Sequenced: blood. This sequence was found in a woman in her thirties or forties in good health. The V gene is TRBV7-2, the J gene TRBJ1-6, with D unresolved. CDR3 in DNA: TGTGCCAGCAGCCCACCCTATAATTCACCCCTCCACTTT. This codes for CASSPPYNSPLHF.